A selection of T cell receptor beta chains follows, all from one sample in a study of OX40 agonist ivuxolimab in advanced cancers. Data came from immunoSEQ multiplex PCR; TCRdb stores just in-frame clones and leaves some out. The repertoire holds tens of thousands of clones, more than 70% seen once, with under 0.65% in the top ten. The material sequenced was CD4+ or CD8+ T cells sorted from blood, taken in a trial of the OX40 agonist ivuxolimab. The receptors come from an adult with an advanced solid tumor such as melanoma, head and neck, liver or kidney cancer. Both conserved end residues are part of each CDR3. The order of the fields is D gene, V gene, J gene, clone size, CDR3 DNA, CDR3 protein. D genes are given only for firm matches. Clone size appears in some rows only: once, few, many, or a class for an expanded clone.

TRBD2	TRBV30	TRBJ2-1	.	TGTGCCTGGAGACTAGCGGGATCCAATGAGCAGTTCTTC	CAWRLAGSNEQFF
.	TRBV10-3	TRBJ1-1	few	TGTGCCATCAGTGAGGGGCTGGGGATGAACACTGAAGCTTTCTTT	CAISEGLGMNTEAFF
.	TRBV7-9	TRBJ1-1	.	TGTGCCAGCAGCTTAGATCCGCCTGACACTGAAGCTTTCTTT	CASSLDPPDTEAFF
.	TRBV15	TRBJ2-2	once	TGTGCCACCAGCAGAGAGAGGGCCGGGGAGCTGTTTTTT	CATSRERAGELFF
TRBD1	TRBV7-9	TRBJ1-1	few	TGTGCCAGCAGCGATCGGACAGGGCTTGAAGCTTTCTTT	CASSDRTGLEAFF
.	TRBV6-1	TRBJ2-1	.	TGTGCCAGCAGTGGGGGACAAAGCTCCTACAATGAGCAGTTCTTC	CASSGGQSSYNEQFF
.	TRBV19	TRBJ2-5	.	TGTGCCAGTAGTATACGGGAATCCCAAGAGACCCAGTACTTC	CASSIRESQETQYF
.	TRBV29-1	TRBJ1-1	.	TGCAGCGTTGCCGGGGGAGCGGCTTTCTTT	CSVAGGAAFF
.	TRBV2	TRBJ2-2	.	TGTGCCAGCAGCGCGCAGGGACTGAACACCGGGGAGCTGTTTTTT	CASSAQGLNTGELFF
.	TRBV4-1	TRBJ1-3	.	TGCGCCAGCAGCCAAGCTCAGACGGGGGGCATCGGAAACACCATATATTTT	CASSQAQTGGIGNTIYF
.	TRBV9	TRBJ1-1	.	TGTGCCAGCAGCGTAGCCGGGGGCGTCACTGAAGCTTTCTTT	CASSVAGGVTEAFF
TRBD1	TRBV6-6	TRBJ2-7	.	TGTGCCAGCAGTGGACCGGGACAGGGGAAATACGAGCAGTACTTC	CASSGPGQGKYEQYF
TRBD2	TRBV5-1	TRBJ2-3	.	TGCGCCAGCGGTAGTGCTAGCGGGTCCCATGATACGCAGTATTTT	CASGSASGSHDTQYF
.	TRBV29-1	TRBJ2-5	.	TGCAGCGTGGTTGGCCCGGGTTTGCAACAAGAGACCCAGTACTTC	CSVVGPGLQQETQYF
.	TRBV30	TRBJ1-5	.	TGTGCCTGGAGTGTACAGAGCAATCAGCCCCAGCATTTT	CAWSVQSNQPQHF
TRBD2	TRBV11-2	TRBJ2-2	.	TGTGCCAGCAGTTTCGGGGGGACCGGGGAGCTGTTTTTT	CASSFGGTGELFF
TRBD1	TRBV5-1	TRBJ2-4	.	TGCGCCAGCAGCTACTATGGACAGGTGCTAAACATTCAGTACTTC	CASSYYGQVLNIQYF
TRBD1	TRBV5-1	TRBJ2-7	few	TGCGCCAGCAGCGGGGGACAGGGATCATCCTACGAGCAGTACTTC	CASSGGQGSSYEQYF
.	TRBV6-1	TRBJ1-1	.	TGTGCCAGCAGGGGATGGACTAACACTGAAGCTTTCTTT	CASRGWTNTEAFF
.	TRBV19	TRBJ2-3	.	TGTGCCAGTAGTATAGCTAGAACAGATACGCAGTATTTT	CASSIARTDTQYF
TRBD2	TRBV19	TRBJ2-1	.	TGTGCCAGTAAAACTAGCGGGATCAACAATGAGCAGTTCTTC	CASKTSGINNEQFF
.	TRBV28	TRBJ2-6	few	TGTGCCAGCAGGTTAGGGGGCTCTGGGGCCAACGTCCTGACTTTC	CASRLGGSGANVLTF
.	TRBV6-5	TRBJ1-2	.	TGTGCCAGCAGTTACGAGGGAGGTGGCTACACCTTC	CASSYEGGGYTF
.	TRBV5-6	TRBJ1-1	.	TGTGCCAGCAGCTTGGTAAGCAACACTGAAGCTTTCTTT	CASSLVSNTEAFF
.	TRBV21-1	TRBJ2-3	.	TGTGCCAGCAGCAAAGGGGCAACAGATACGCAGTATTTT	CASSKGATDTQYF
.	TRBV15	TRBJ1-5	.	TGTGCCACCAGCGGGGCGGCCAATCAGCCCCAGCATTTT	CATSGAANQPQHF
TRBD2	TRBV9	TRBJ2-7	.	TGTGCCAGCAGCCGTAGCGGGGGCTTTTACGAGCAGTACTTC	CASSRSGGFYEQYF
.	TRBV10-2	TRBJ1-2	.	TGCGCCAGCAGTGAGTCGAAGGGAATATGGGGCTACACCTTC	CASSESKGIWGYTF
.	TRBV27	TRBJ2-7	.	TGTGCCAGCAGTTTATGGTCCGGGGGTGTCAGCGAGCAGTACTTC	CASSLWSGGVSEQYF
.	TRBV2	TRBJ2-2	.	TGTGCCAGCAGAGAGAGGGATACCACCGGGGAGCTGTTTTTT	CASRERDTTGELFF
.	TRBV11-2	TRBJ1-5	.	TGTGCCAGCAGCTCTCCCAATCAGCCCCAGCATTTT	CASSSPNQPQHF
.	TRBV10-3	TRBJ2-7	once	TGTGCCATCAGTGAGGGTGTACCGGGCGAGCAGTACTTC	CAISEGVPGEQYF
TRBD1	TRBV11-3	TRBJ2-1	.	TGTGCCAGCAGCTTACGACAGGGAAGCTACAATGAGCAGTTCTTC	CASSLRQGSYNEQFF
TRBD1	TRBV11-3	TRBJ2-1	.	TGTGCCAGCAGCCTCGGACAGGGCGCGGATGAGCAGTTCTTC	CASSLGQGADEQFF
.	TRBV25-1	TRBJ1-3	.	TGTGCCAGCAGTCTACGAAACACCATATATTTT	CASSLRNTIYF
.	TRBV28	TRBJ1-4	.	TGTGCCAGCAGTTTAAACGGGGCCCGGGGGGAAAAACTGTTTTTT	CASSLNGARGEKLFF
.	TRBV18	TRBJ2-4	.	TGTGCCAGCTCACGGGACCTCGGGTCCAAAAACATTCAGTACTTC	CASSRDLGSKNIQYF
TRBD2	TRBV5-1	TRBJ2-7	few	TGCGCCAGCAGCCCGAGCGGGGGGGTCTACGAGCAGTACTTC	CASSPSGGVYEQYF
TRBD1	TRBV7-9	TRBJ2-6	.	TGTGCCAGCAGCCCACGGGACAGGGGGCACTCTGGGGCCAACGTCCTGACTTTC	CASSPRDRGHSGANVLTF
TRBD2	TRBV7-3	TRBJ2-1	.	TGTGCCAGCAGCTTGGAACCTAGCGGGAGCTCCTACAATGAGCAGTTCTTC	CASSLEPSGSSYNEQFF
.	TRBV10-3	TRBJ2-3	.	TGTGCCATCAGTGATAGGGAGAGAGGTTGGCAGTATTTT	CAISDRERGWQYF
TRBD1	TRBV19	TRBJ2-3	.	TGTGCCACCGCCGGGACAGGGGCGAGCACAGATACGCAGTATTTT	CATAGTGASTDTQYF
.	TRBV11-3	TRBJ1-1	.	TGTGCCAGCAGCGCGAACATGAACACTGAAGCTTTCTTT	CASSANMNTEAFF
.	TRBV5-4	TRBJ2-2	few	TGTGCCAGCAGCCGCGGACTGAACACCGGGGAGCTGTTTTTT	CASSRGLNTGELFF
.	TRBV21-1	TRBJ2-5	.	TGTGCCAGCAGCCTATCGGGGGACCCTGACGAGACCCAGTACTTC	CASSLSGDPDETQYF
.	TRBV11-2	TRBJ2-5	once	TGTGCCAGCAGCAAACAGGGCTTGGAGACCCAGTACTTC	CASSKQGLETQYF
.	TRBV6-1	TRBJ1-2	.	TGTGCCAGCAGTGAGACCCCGGTCCATGGCTACACCTTC	CASSETPVHGYTF
.	TRBV11-3	TRBJ1-2	once	TGTGCCAGCAGCCCCGGGGGTCCGAGGGGCTACACCTTC	CASSPGGPRGYTF
.	TRBV19	TRBJ1-1	.	TGTGCCAGTAGTACCCATAGGGCGGCCGATCCTTTCTTT	CASSTHRAADPFF
.	TRBV6-1	TRBJ2-1	.	TGTGCCAGCAGTGTTGCGGGAATCGTATACAATGAGCAGTTCTTC	CASSVAGIVYNEQFF